A single sample gave rise to the 3 T cell receptor beta chains below, sequenced in a study of blood T cell repertoires in COVID-19. Assay used: immunoSEQ multiplex PCR; TCRdb lists only in-frame clones, some missing. The table has 160,000 or so clones, roughly nine tenths seen once. The sequenced sample consisted of peripheral blood. These receptors originate from a man aged 60 to 75 with active or convalescent COVID-19.

The chain is built from TRBV9 and TRBJ2-3, with TRBD2 identical over 7 bases. The germline gives CDR1 SGDLS, CDR2 YYNGEE. The trim removed 0 bases at V and 3 bases at J, leaving 10 bases unmatched. The CDR3 length is 17 residues. DNA for the CDR3: TGTGCCAGCAGCGTAGGTGGGAGGGCCAAATGGACAGATACGCAGTATTTT. Encoded protein: CASSVGGRAKWTDTQYF.

This chain connects TRBV7-9 to TRBJ1-2; the D gene is possibly TRBD1 (6 bases). The CDR3 sequence is 14 residues long. Germline CDR1 SEHNR, CDR2 FQNEAQ (reference sequence). Between the trimmed V and J ends, which lost 5 bases and 3 bases, there was a span of 13 bases. DNA for the CDR3: TGTGCCAGCAGCACTGAGACAGGCCACTATGGCTACACCTTC. Residues: CASSTETGHYGYTF.

J is TRBJ2-2 and V is TRBV11-2; tentative D call: TRBD1 (6 bases). The CDR3 consists of 14 residues. Trimming took off 2 bases at V and 4 bases at J, with 8 bases between the two ends. Per germline, CDR1 SGHAT and CDR2 FQNNGV. The CDR3 DNA reads TGTGCCAGCAGCTTAAGCAGGGGCACCGGGGAGCTGTTTTTT. It encodes CASSLSRGTGELFF.